A single sample is the source of the 19 T cell receptor beta chains below, sequenced in a study of blood T cell repertoires in COVID-19. Produced via immunoSEQ multiplex PCR; TCRdb's table is partial and in-frame only. The table shows about 12,000 clones, with 65% to 80% occurring only once. Sequences were obtained from peripheral blood. Receptors were obtained from a man aged 55 to 69 with COVID-19, enrolled during active disease.

The V gene is TRBV7-2, the J gene TRBJ2-3; TRBD2 matches 10 bases. Germline V lookup: CDR1 SGHTA, CDR2 FQGNSA. Trimming took 5 bases from V and 4 from J; bases not matched to a gene: 12. The CDR3 has 17 residues. The CDR3 coding sequence is TGTGCCAGCAGCCGCACTGGCGGGGGACTAGCGTCAGATACGCAGTATTTT. It is translated as CASSRTGGGLASDTQYF.

This chain joins TRBV7-2 and TRBJ2-3, with a tentative D call TRBD1 (5 bases). CDR3 size: 15 residues. CDR1 and CDR2 from the germline V gene are SGHTA and FQGNSA. Between the trimmed V and J ends, which lost 1 base and 4 bases, there was a span of 12 bases. The CDR3 loop is CASSLGKGWSDTQYF. DNA for the CDR3: TGTGCCAGCAGCTTAGGCAAGGGGTGGTCAGATACGCAGTATTTT.

V and J are TRBV9 and TRBJ1-2, with a tentative D call TRBD1 (6 bases). The CDR3 totals 15 residues. V shed 0 bases and J shed 2 bases, with 11 bases lying between them. Germline lookup yields CDR1 SGDLS and CDR2 YYNGEE. CDR3 bases: TGTGCCAGCAGCGTAGGGGCTGGACAGAACTATGGCTACACCTTC. It encodes CASSVGAGQNYGYTF.

The CDR3 region is CASSFRDSGGPGELFF. The CDR3 region has the DNA TGTGCCAGCAGCTTCCGGGACTCGGGGGGACCCGGGGAGCTGTTTTTT. The chain carries TRBV7-2 and TRBJ2-2, with 7 bases that match TRBD2. CDR1 SGHTA and CDR2 FQGNSA come from the germline V gene. The CDR3 is 16 amino acids. V lost 3 bases to trimming and J lost 6 bases; unmatched junction nucleotides: 10.

The chain uses TRBV21-1 and TRBJ2-7; the table assigns TRBD1, which was not confirmed against the DNA. TRBV21-1 is a pseudogene segment. The CDR3 totals 13 residues. DNA for the CDR3: TGTGCCAGCAGCAAAGCGGGCAGCTACGAGCAGTACGTC. Translating it yields CASSKAGSYEQYV.

This sequence joins TRBV11-3 and TRBJ1-1; weak D call: TRBD1 (5 bases). Trimming stripped 0 bases from V and 5 bases from J, with 19 bases between. The CDR3 extends over 17 amino acids. CDR1 is SGHNT, CDR2 YENEEA, per germline. The CDR3 DNA follows: TGTGCCAGCAGCTTAGATCATGGCAGGGCAAGGAAAACTGAAGCTTTCTTT. It codes for CASSLDHGRARKTEAFF. Looking up the rest from reference TRBV11-3 and TRBJ1-1 gives the full variable domain: EAGVVQSPRYKIIEKKQPVAFWCNPISGHNTLYWYLQNLGQGPELLIRYENEEAVDDSQLPKDRFSAERLKGVDSTLKIQPAELGDSAVYLCASSLDHGRARKTEAFFGQGTRLTVV.

The CDR3 loop reads CASSYYQGAVDQPQHF. The CDR3 DNA reads as TGCGCCAGCAGCTATTACCAGGGGGCAGTCGATCAGCCCCAGCATTTT. The V call is TRBV5-1, the J call TRBJ1-5, with TRBD1 matching over 8 bases. After removal of 3 bases from V and 5 bases from J, the junction contained 10 bases not matched to a gene. CDR1 is SGHRS and CDR2 is YFSETQ in the germline V gene. The CDR3 spans 16 residues.

This sequence joins TRBV5-6 and TRBJ1-2, with TRBD1 as a possible D gene (6 bases). V lost 3 bases, J lost 8 bases, and 17 bases lay in between. Germline V gives CDR1 SGHDT, CDR2 YYEEEE. The CDR3 sequence is 14 residues long. The CDR3 region has the DNA TGTGCCAGCAGCTCTTGGCACAGGGCGAGCGGCTACACCTTC. It yields the protein CASSSWHRASGYTF.

This clone was seen more than once but under ten times. This sequence joins TRBV28 and TRBJ2-4, with TRBD1 identical over 11 bases. Per germline, CDR1 MDHEN and CDR2 SYDVKM. After removal of 8 bases from V and 5 bases from J, the junction contained 8 bases not matched to a gene. The CDR3 sequence is 15 residues long. The CDR3 DNA is TGTGCCAGCCACGACCCGGGACAGGGGGAAAACATTCAGTACTTC. Amino acids: CASHDPGQGENIQYF.

V usage is TRBV14 and J usage is TRBJ1-6; no firm D call. Germline V gives CDR1 SGHDN, CDR2 FVKESK. CDR3 length: 14 residues. Trimming took 2 bases from V and 9 from J, leaving 11 bases between them. CDR3 sequence: CASSQIGGVSPLHF. The CDR3 nucleotides read TGTGCCAGCAGCCAAATTGGAGGAGTTTCACCCCTCCACTTT.

This clone turned up a few times. The likely explanation is a read error, given a far larger clone one base away. The same CDR3 can be traced to other DNA sequences in this sample. This chain uses TRBV7-9 with TRBJ2-7, with TRBD2 identical over 9 bases. There are 18 residues in the CDR3. CDR1 SEHNR and CDR2 FQNEAQ come from the germline V gene (reference sequence). This CDR3 reads CPSSFGGGAGGASYEQYF. The CDR3 bases are TGTCCCAGCAGCTTCGGGGGCGGAGCGGGGGGCGCATCCTACGAGCAGTACTTC.

This clone was found a few times. CDR3 in DNA: TGTGCCAGCTCACCACCGTCAGGGGGGAAGGATTCACCCCTCCACTTT. It yields the protein CASSPPSGGKDSPLHF. The gene calls are TRBV18 and TRBJ1-6; 7 bases agree with TRBD1. V lost 0 bases, J lost 8 bases, and 7 bases stayed unmatched. CDR3 length: 16 amino acids. CDR1 and CDR2 (germline): KGHSH, LQKENI. The whole variable domain, filled in from reference TRBV18 and TRBJ1-6, reads NAGVMQNPRHLVRRRGQEARLRCSPMKGHSHVYWYRQLPEEGLKFMVYLQKENIIDESGMPKERFSAEFPKEGPSILRIQQVVRGDSAAYFCASSPPSGGKDSPLHFGNGTRLTVT.

This clone rates as medium-sized (0.01 to 0.1%). Within the sample, other DNA sequences also encode this same CDR3. The chain uses TRBV27 and TRBJ2-3, with D perhaps TRBD2 (5 bases). The CDR3 is made up of 14 amino acids. Germline V gene lookup returns CDR1 MNHEY and CDR2 SMNVEV (reference sequence). Trimming cost V 0 bases and J 3 bases, with 7 bases left between them. The CDR3 bases are TGTGCCAGCAGTTTATCGGCGGGTACAGATACGCAGTATTTT. Encoded protein: CASSLSAGTDTQYF.

This clone was counted a single time. V and J are TRBV7-2 and TRBJ2-1, with TRBD2 matching over 9 bases. V lost 5 bases and J lost 7; bases outside the gene matches: 12. Germline V lookup: CDR1 SGHTA, CDR2 FQGNSA. The CDR3 length is 16 residues. CDR3 sequence (DNA): TGTGCCAGCAGCGCACAACCGGGACTAGCAGAAAATGAGCAGTTCTTC. Its protein product is CASSAQPGLAENEQFF.

On this clone itself: The same CDR3 arises from other DNA sequences in this sample as well. The chain has TRBV27 and TRBJ1-6; no firm D call. V was pared by 5 bases and J by 7 bases, with 6 bases between. In germline, CDR1 is MNHEY, CDR2 SMNVEV (reference sequence). This CDR3 comprises 12 residues. CDR3 loop: CASSNLNSPLHF. The DNA for the CDR3 is TGTGCCAGCAGTAATCTGAATTCACCCCTCCACTTT.

The chain employs TRBV2 and TRBJ2-1; D is perhaps TRBD2 (7 bases). Trimming cost V 4 bases and J 9 bases, with 13 bases left between them. CDR1 SNHLY and CDR2 FYNNEI come from the germline V gene. CDR3 size: 13 residues. In DNA form, the CDR3 reads TGTGCCAGCAGTGGGACGGGGGGCCTTGAGCAGTTCTTC. Translating it yields CASSGTGGLEQFF.

The sample holds a few counts of this clone. The J gene is TRBJ1-5, the V gene TRBV28; no definite D call. Deletions cut 7 bases from V and 0 bases from J, with 16 bases between. CDR1 and CDR2 (germline): MDHEN, SYDVKM. The CDR3 has 16 residues. The CDR3 DNA follows: TGTGCCAGCAAGAGCCTCGAGACGGGTAGCAATCAGCCCCAGCATTTT. This codes for CASKSLETGSNQPQHF.

The V gene is TRBV28, the J gene TRBJ2-4; unclear D gene. CDR3 length equals 13 residues. Looked up from germline, CDR1 is MDHEN and CDR2 is SYDVKM. Deletions cut 8 bases from V and 1 base from J, with 9 bases between. The CDR3 is CASSPVAKNIQYF. Here the CDR3 DNA reads TGTGCCAGCTCTCCGGTGGCCAAAAACATTCAGTACTTC.

V usage is TRBV11-2 and J usage is TRBJ1-4, with a weak D call TRBD1 (6 bases). This CDR3 spans 14 amino acids. Germline V gene sequence: CDR1 SGHAT, CDR2 FQNNGV. The V gene lost 6 bases and the J gene lost 7 bases, with 15 bases spanning the gap. Here the CDR3 DNA reads TGTGCCAGCAGGGGGGGGCAAGAAAGTGAAAAACTGTTTTTT. Protein: CASRGGQESEKLFF.